This T cell receptor beta chain was recorded in a study of cytomegalovirus exposure and HLA in healthy donors. Findings of the study overall: Clonal expansion was found to be greater in HLA-associated TCR beta chains than in equally common others in a later analysis. Specific recognition of CMV antigens was confirmed in vitro for three chains (all CMV-associated).

In its sample, this clone was seen a few times. The antigen is unknown. Primers: 60 Vbeta forward and 13 Jbeta reverse. Repertoires were generated with immunoSEQ multiplex PCR, while TCRdb's copy carries only in-frame clones and drops some. The sample holds 150,000 to 200,000 clones, under 9.5% seen once. The specimen was PBMCs. The source is a woman in her 30s in good health and CMV-seropositive.

The CDR3 region has the DNA TGTGCCAGCTCACCAGATCGGAACAGTAATGAAAAACTGTTTTTT. The encoded protein is CASSPDRNSNEKLFF. The chain joins TRBV18 to TRBJ1-4; D not certain. This CDR3 has 15 amino acids. Looked up from germline, CDR1 is KGHSH and CDR2 is LQKENI. V was shortened by 2 bases and J by 4 bases, with 11 bases between the two germline ends.